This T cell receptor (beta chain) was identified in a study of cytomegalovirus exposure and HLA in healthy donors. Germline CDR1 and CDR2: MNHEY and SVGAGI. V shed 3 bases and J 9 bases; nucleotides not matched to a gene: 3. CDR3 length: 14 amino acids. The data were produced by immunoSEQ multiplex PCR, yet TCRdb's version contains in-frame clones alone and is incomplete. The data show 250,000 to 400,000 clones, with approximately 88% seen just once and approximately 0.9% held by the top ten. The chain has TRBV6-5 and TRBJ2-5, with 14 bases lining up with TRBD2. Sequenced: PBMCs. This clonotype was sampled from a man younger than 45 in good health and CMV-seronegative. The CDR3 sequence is CASSYRLAGGPQYF. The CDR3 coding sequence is TGTGCCAGCAGTTATCGACTAGCGGGGGGGCCCCAGTACTTC.